The 30 T cell receptor beta chains below were found in one sample sequenced in a study of T cells after yellow fever vaccination. MiXCR was run by TCRdb on the 5' RACE reads, yielding one entry per CDR3 protein. Seen here are around 120,000 distinct CDR3 sequences, 7.2% observed once, and the top ten hold approximately 2.7%. Sequenced material: CD4+ T cells sorted from PBMCs, taken around 45 days after the first yellow fever vaccination. Source of these receptors: a man aged 18 to 30 who received the YFV17D yellow fever vaccine.

This clonotype was counted ten times or more. V and J are TRBV20-1 and TRBJ1-2, with D tentatively TRBD1 (5 bases). Germline loops: CDR1 DFQATT, CDR2 SNEGSKA (reference sequence). The V gene lost 6 bases and the J gene lost 4 bases, with 15 bases spanning the gap. This CDR3 spans 13 amino acids. For the CDR3, the DNA is TGCAGTGCAAAACAGGAGGCTACCTATGGCTACACCTTC. Its protein is CSAKQEATYGYTF.

This clonotype was observed at least ten times. The genes are TRBV12-3 or TRBV12-4 and TRBJ2-3; 12 bases fit TRBD2. The CDR3 is 17 residues long. With 0 bases clipped from V and 4 bases from J, the junction kept 5 bases outside the gene matches. CDR3 in amino acids: CASSLATSGGVPDTQYF. Here the CDR3 DNA reads TGTGCCAGCAGTTTAGCGACTAGCGGGGGAGTTCCAGATACGCAGTATTTT.

The sample holds many counts of this clonotype. V is TRBV5-1 and J is TRBJ2-2; the D is unclear. The germline V gene encodes CDR1 SGHRS and CDR2 YFSETQ. This CDR3 contains 14 residues. Trimming took 1 base from V and 1 from J, leaving 5 bases between them. CDR3 residues: CASSLIGNTGELFF. The DNA of the CDR3 is TGCGCCAGCAGCTTGATAGGGAACACCGGGGAGCTGTTTTTT. Together with reference TRBV5-1 and TRBJ2-2, the CDR3 gives the full variable domain: KAGVTQTPRYLIKTRGQQVTLSCSPISGHRSVSWYQQTPGQGLQFLFEYFSETQRNKGNFPGRFSGRQFSNSRSEMNVSTLELGDSALYLCASSLIGNTGELFFGEGSRLTVL.

This clonotype was picked up many times. The CDR3, as DNA: TGTGCCAGCACCACCTTTGGCGGGGGAGAGACCCAGTACTTC. Its translation: CASTTFGGGETQYF. V is TRBV12-3 or TRBV12-4 and J is TRBJ2-5, with TRBD2 identical over 7 bases. The CDR3 length is 14 residues. Germline trimming cut 7 bases from V and 4 bases from J; bases unmatched to any gene: 9.

The gene calls are TRBV2 and TRBJ1-1, with 7 bases identical to TRBD1. The germline V gene encodes CDR1 SNHLY and CDR2 FYNNEI. Trimming cost V 5 bases and J 0 bases; bases outside gene matches: 3. The CDR3 spans 14 residues. The CDR3 sequence is CASSIGGLNTEAFF. The CDR3 DNA follows: TGTGCCAGCAGTATAGGGGGCCTGAACACTGAAGCTTTCTTT.

This clonotype was picked up many times. J is TRBJ2-7 and V is TRBV18, with a weak D call TRBD1 (5 bases). The V gene lost 3 bases and the J gene lost 4 bases, with 10 bases spanning the gap. There are 13 residues in the CDR3. Germline lookup yields CDR1 KGHSH and CDR2 LQKENI. The CDR3 region is CASSPSQGYEQYV. The CDR3 DNA is TGTGCCAGCTCACCTAGCCAGGGATACGAGCAGTACGTC.

This clonotype was detected many times. The chain employs TRBV28 and TRBJ1-3; 7 bases are a match to TRBD1. J gave up 7 bases and V 8 bases, and 5 bases lay outside the gene matches. The CDR3 consists of 12 residues. Looked up from germline, CDR1 is MDHEN and CDR2 is SYDVKM. The CDR3 sequence: CASVTGSNTIYF. The CDR3 nucleotides are TGTGCCAGCGTGACAGGGAGCAACACCATATATTTT. Filled out from reference TRBV28 and TRBJ1-3, the complete variable domain reads DVKVTQSSRYLVKRTGEKVFLECVQDMDHENMFWYRQDPGLGLRLIYFSYDVKMKEKGDIPEGYSVSREKKERFSLILESASTNQTSMYLCASVTGSNTIYFGEGSWLTVV.

This clonotype was picked up many times. J is TRBJ1-2 and V is TRBV5-1; tentatively, D is TRBD1 (5 bases). CDR1 SGHRS and CDR2 YFSETQ come from the germline V gene. Trimming left V 3 bases short and J 4 bases short, with 10 bases between. CDR3 length: 13 residues. The CDR3 bases are TGCGCCAGCAGCTCAGACGGGACCTATGGCTACACCTTC. Encoded protein: CASSSDGTYGYTF.

The chain employs TRBV7-2 and TRBJ1-5, with D possibly matching TRBD1 (5 bases). V was trimmed by 6 bases and J by 2 bases, leaving 8 bases between them. Germline lookup yields CDR1 SGHTA and CDR2 FQGNSA. The CDR3 extends over 13 amino acids. For the CDR3, the DNA is TGTGCCAGCAGAAGGGGCGGCAATCAGCCCCAGCATTTT. Its translation is CASRRGGNQPQHF.

In this sample, this clonotype turned up a few times. The CDR3 does not end in the conserved phenylalanine or tryptophan, so this is likely a read error. The limits of the CDR3 on the DNA are not certain, so only TCRdb's listed CDR3 is given. The chain employs TRBV7-2 and TRBJ2-1. The V gene's germline CDR1 is SGHTA and CDR2 FQGNSA. The CDR3 adds up to 13 amino acids, both ends counted. The CDR3 reads CASSPHGSTPLDM.

In its sample, this clonotype was seen many times. This rearrangement joins TRBV5-1 to TRBJ2-1; D unclear. There are 13 residues in the CDR3. Germline V gene lookup returns CDR1 SGHRS and CDR2 YFSETQ. Trimming cost V 4 bases and J 6 bases, with 11 bases left between them. The CDR3: CASSPGVTNEQFF. DNA for the CDR3: TGCGCCAGCAGCCCCGGTGTGACCAATGAGCAGTTCTTC.

This clonotype was seen ten or more times. V is TRBV5-1 and J is TRBJ1-1, with 7 bases that match TRBD1. The CDR3 sequence is 16 residues long. V trimming: 0 bases; J trimming: 3 bases; junction bases outside the gene matches: 8. Germline CDR1 and CDR2: SGHRS and YFSETQ. CDR3: CASSLVRDSGDTEAFF. The CDR3 DNA reads TGCGCCAGCAGCTTGGTCCGGGACAGCGGAGACACTGAAGCTTTCTTT.

This clonotype was counted ten times or more. The rearrangement links TRBV7-2 to TRBJ1-2, with D possibly being TRBD1 (6 bases). Looked up from germline, CDR1 is SGHTA and CDR2 is FQGNSA. This CDR3 is 14 amino acids long. V lost 6 bases and J 2 bases, leaving 13 bases between the germline ends. The CDR3 spells CASSWDMRNYGYTF. The CDR3 bases are TGTGCCAGCAGTTGGGACATGAGAAACTATGGCTACACCTTC.

This clonotype was seen many times. This chain joins TRBV20-1 and TRBJ2-3; 8 bases line up with TRBD2. Germline loops: CDR1 DFQATT, CDR2 SNEGSKA (reference sequence). This CDR3 comprises 15 residues. V was pared by 5 bases and J by 6 bases, with 13 bases of the junction left unmatched. CDR3: CSAPLQGLELDTQYF. The CDR3 DNA is TGCAGTGCTCCACTTCAGGGACTAGAGCTTGATACGCAGTATTTT.

The chain uses TRBV10-2 and TRBJ2-7, with D hard to call. From germline, CDR1 is WSHSY and CDR2 SAAADI. The CDR3 extends over 12 amino acids. V was shortened by 7 bases and J by 2 bases, with 9 bases between the two germline ends. The CDR3 region has the DNA TGCGCCAGCACTGACACCACCTACGAGCAGTACTTC. Its translation: CASTDTTYEQYF.

This clonotype has at least ten counts. The V call is TRBV5-6, the J call TRBJ1-5, with 8 bases that match TRBD1. Unmatched junction bases numbered 12, after V lost 4 bases and J lost 0 bases. Germline CDR1 reads SGHDT; CDR2 reads YYEEEE. The CDR3 totals 18 residues. CDR3 coding DNA: TGTGCCAGCAGCCTGACAGGGGCTACCCCATATAGCAATCAGCCCCAGCATTTT. It specifies CASSLTGATPYSNQPQHF.

This clonotype was seen at least ten times. The J gene is TRBJ2-7, the V gene TRBV28, with 9 bases matching TRBD1. Trimming at V came to 4 bases and at J to 2 bases, leaving 9 bases not matched to a gene. The CDR3 contains 16 residues. CDR1 MDHEN and CDR2 SYDVKM come from the germline V gene. The DNA of the CDR3 is TGTGCCAGCAGTTCCCCGGGACAGGGATCCCCCTACGAGCAGTACGTC. This encodes CASSSPGQGSPYEQYV.

This clonotype was seen only a few times. This chain links TRBV6-1 with TRBJ2-1; 8 bases map to TRBD2. The CDR3 is 14 residues long. The ends lost 10 bases at V and 5 bases at J; junction bases unmatched: 10. Germline V gene lookup returns CDR1 MNHNS and CDR2 SASEGT. The CDR3 is CATSGLVFHNEQFF. The CDR3 bases are TGTGCCACCTCGGGACTAGTTTTCCACAATGAGCAGTTCTTC.

The J gene is TRBJ1-5, the V gene TRBV29-1; D is unresolved. This CDR3 region has 14 residues. CDR1 is SQVTM, CDR2 ANQGSEA, per germline. V lost 6 bases and J 0 bases, leaving 12 bases between the germline ends. The CDR3 nucleotides read TGCAGCGTCCAAAGACATGTTAGCAATCAGCCCCAGCATTTT. Translation: CSVQRHVSNQPQHF. The full variable domain, its missing parts supplied by reference TRBV29-1 and TRBJ1-5, is SAVISQKPSRDICQRGTSLTIQCQVDSQVTMMFWYRQQPGQSLTLIATANQGSEATYESGFVIDKFPISRPNLTFSTLTVSNMSPEDSSIYLCSVQRHVSNQPQHFGDGTRLSIL.

This clonotype showed up just a few times. The chain uses TRBV5-6 and TRBJ1-5; no reliable D call. This CDR3 is 14 amino acids long. The V gene lost 0 bases and the J gene lost 9 bases, with 13 bases spanning the gap. Germline CDR1 is SGHDT and CDR2 is YYEEEE. CDR3 bases: TGTGCCAGCAGCTTGGGTGGAGGGCCAGGGCCCCAGCATTTT. This gives the protein CASSLGGGPGPQHF. The complete variable domain, with remaining parts taken from reference TRBV5-6 and TRBJ1-5, reads DAGVTQSPTHLIKTRGQQVTLRCSPKSGHDTVSWYQQALGQGPQFIFQYYEEEERQRGNFPDRFSGHQFPNYSSELNVNALLLGDSALYLCASSLGGGPGPQHFGDGTRLSIL.

This clonotype was detected many times. The chain employs TRBV5-5 and TRBJ2-5, with D possibly TRBD1 on 5 matching bases. V was shortened by 0 bases and J by 2 bases, with 11 bases between the two germline ends. CDR3 length: 15 amino acids. The germline CDR1 and CDR2 sequences are SGHKS and YYEKEE (reference sequence). This CDR3 is CASSLVAGLQETQYF. The CDR3 DNA is TGTGCCAGCAGCTTGGTGGCAGGGTTGCAAGAGACCCAGTACTTC.

Ten or more counts support this clonotype. The chain has TRBV7-2 and TRBJ1-4; D might be TRBD1 (6 bases). The CDR3 runs 15 residues. CDR1 and CDR2 (germline): SGHTA, FQGNSA. With 1 base removed from V and 1 base from J, the gap between germline ends came to 7 bases. The CDR3 DNA reads TGTGCCAGCAGCTTAGGGGGGCGAACTAATGAAAAACTGTTTTTT. It yields the protein CASSLGGRTNEKLFF.

This clonotype has at least ten counts. CDR3: CASHEGTRSPLHF. The CDR3 coding sequence is TGCGCCAGCCACGAGGGGACTAGGTCACCCCTCCACTTT. The chain combines TRBV5-1 with TRBJ1-6; weak D call: TRBD1 (5 bases). Trimming removed 7 bases from V and 10 bases from J, with 15 bases in between. The V gene's germline CDR1 is SGHRS and CDR2 YFSETQ. The CDR3 runs to 13 residues.

This clonotype came up many times. The chain couples TRBV11-1 to TRBJ1-4; 7 bases are shared with TRBD1. CDR1 is SGHAT, CDR2 FQDESV, per germline (reference sequence). V lost 0 bases and J lost 0; bases outside the gene matches: 4. The CDR3 length is 17 residues. The CDR3 protein is CASSLASGQSTNEKLFF. In DNA form, the CDR3 reads TGTGCCAGCAGCTTAGCCTCGGGACAGTCAACTAATGAAAAACTGTTTTTT.

In this sample, this clonotype turned up many times. The chain carries TRBV12-3 or TRBV12-4 and TRBJ1-6; D is ambiguous. V lost 3 bases to trimming and J lost 10 bases, with 10 bases between them. The CDR3 totals 13 residues. CDR3 protein: CASSFNGESPLHF. CDR3 bases: TGTGCCAGCAGTTTTAACGGGGAATCACCCCTCCACTTT.

This clonotype was recorded a few times. The rearrangement links TRBV5-6 to TRBJ2-4; 7 bases match TRBD2. Per the germline V gene, CDR1 is SGHDT and CDR2 is YYEEEE. Trimming cost V 3 bases and J 7 bases; bases outside gene matches: 7. This CDR3 is 14 amino acids long. CDR3 coding DNA: TGTGCCAGCAGCTACCCACTGGGGGGGAACATTCAGTACTTC. This codes for CASSYPLGGNIQYF.

The rearrangement joins TRBV4-3 to TRBJ2-1; D gene uncertain. Germline V gene data show CDR1 as LGHNA and CDR2 as YSLEER. V lost 0 bases to trimming and J lost 8 bases, with 11 bases between them. The CDR3 covers 14 residues. The CDR3 region is CASSQDHEVDEQFF. The DNA for the CDR3 is TGCGCCAGCAGCCAAGACCACGAAGTGGATGAGCAGTTCTTC.

This clonotype has at least ten counts. The chain uses TRBV10-3 and TRBJ2-5; no clear D gene. The length of the CDR3 is 15 residues. The V gene lost 8 bases and the J gene lost 2 bases, with 18 bases spanning the gap. Germline V gene data show CDR1 as ENHRY and CDR2 as SYGVKD. In DNA, the CDR3 is TGTGCCATCTCCGAAACCGGAGAGCCTCAAGAGACCCAGTACTTC. It is translated as CAISETGEPQETQYF.

This clonotype was seen ten or more times. The chain couples TRBV11-2 to TRBJ2-5, with unresolved D. CDR1 and CDR2 from the germline V gene are SGHAT and FQNNGV. The CDR3 spans 11 residues. The V end lost 4 bases, the J end lost 4 bases, and 4 bases lay between the germline ends. CDR3 amino acids: CASSSGETQYF. The CDR3 DNA is TGTGCCAGCAGCTCGGGAGAGACCCAGTACTTC.

This clonotype was recorded many times. The gene calls are TRBV5-6 and TRBJ2-1; no reliable D call. The CDR3 sequence is 11 residues long. Germline CDR1 SGHDT, CDR2 YYEEEE. With 6 bases removed from V and 0 bases from J, the gap between germline ends came to 1 base. The CDR3 protein is CASTSYNEQFF. CDR3 nucleotide sequence: TGTGCCAGCACCTCCTACAATGAGCAGTTCTTC.